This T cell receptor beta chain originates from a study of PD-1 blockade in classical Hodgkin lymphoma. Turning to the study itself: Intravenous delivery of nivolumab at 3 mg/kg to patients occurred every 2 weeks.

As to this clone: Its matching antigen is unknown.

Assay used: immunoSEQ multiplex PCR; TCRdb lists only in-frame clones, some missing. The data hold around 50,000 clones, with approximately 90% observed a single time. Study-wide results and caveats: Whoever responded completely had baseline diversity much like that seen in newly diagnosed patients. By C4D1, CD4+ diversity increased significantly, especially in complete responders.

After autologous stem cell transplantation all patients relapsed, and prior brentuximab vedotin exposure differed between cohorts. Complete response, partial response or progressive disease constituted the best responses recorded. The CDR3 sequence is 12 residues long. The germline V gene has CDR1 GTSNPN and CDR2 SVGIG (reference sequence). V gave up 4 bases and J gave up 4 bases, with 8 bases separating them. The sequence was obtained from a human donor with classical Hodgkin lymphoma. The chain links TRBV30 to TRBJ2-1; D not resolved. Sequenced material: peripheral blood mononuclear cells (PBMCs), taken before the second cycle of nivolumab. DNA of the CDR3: TGTGCCTGGACTCCCATTTACAATGAGCAGTTCTTC. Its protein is CAWTPIYNEQFF. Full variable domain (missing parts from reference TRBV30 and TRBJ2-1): SQTIHQWPATLVQPVGSPLSLECTVEGTSNPNLYWYRQAAGRGLQLLFYSVGIGQISSEVPQNLSASRPQDRQFILSSKKLLLSDSGFYLCAWTPIYNEQFFGPGTRLTVL.